This TCR beta chain was profiled in a study of CD8 T cells in ankylosing spondylitis. Only a few counts were recorded for this clonotype. Its antigen remains unidentified. Libraries of TCR beta came from quantitative 5'-RACE with molecular barcodes. TCRdb reprocessed the 5' RACE reads with MiXCR, giving one entry per CDR3 protein. Among 340,000 or so distinct CDR3 sequences listed, about 15% were seen once. This CDR3 spans 11 amino acids. V dropped 5 bases and J dropped 8 bases, with 12 bases sitting between them. Germline CDR1 reads DFQATT; CDR2 reads SNEGSKA (reference sequence). Study outcomes and limitations: Clones tied to disease were said to be significantly enriched in matched ankylosing spondylitis synovial fluid. Reactive arthritis synovial fluid and blood previously showed some of these motif variants.

The chain employs TRBV20-1 and TRBJ1-2, with D tentatively TRBD1 (6 bases). Sequencing input: blood, either unsorted or a sorted T cell fraction (not recorded which). The sequence derives from a male donor with ankylosing spondylitis or in good health (not recorded which). The CDR3 here is CSAPGDLGYTF. CDR3 coding DNA: TGCAGTGCTCCAGGGGATCTCGGCTACACCTTC.